The TCR beta chain under discussion was sequenced for a study of T cells and Merkel cell carcinoma outcomes (dated by TCRdb to 2019 to 2021). Regarding the research as a whole: The study examined the tumor T-cell repertoire together with T-cell density as predictors of clinical outcome in patients with Merkel cell carcinoma.

The samples were taken from patients with Merkel cell carcinoma. Results the study describes overall, beyond this receptor: Clinical outcomes in Merkel cell carcinoma patients were reported to be predicted by T-cell repertoire features combined with T-cell density.

The receptor library was made with the immunoSEQ multiplex PCR assay. TCRdb took this table from immuneACCESS and kept in-frame rearrangements with V and J called. Such tables lack part of the clones; where checked against another copy, unresolved V genes explain under half of the gap, and the rest is unexplained. The sample includes roughly 15,000 clones, with roughly 89% observed a single time. The ten top clones hold 2% of the sample. Comments on this clone: Its specific antigen is unknown. There are no base qualities to consult, and no much larger clone falls within one base.

The sequence was collected from a human donor with Merkel cell carcinoma. Sequencing was carried out using tumor tissue from Merkel cell carcinoma.

The CDR3: CASSLNEGSPLHF. The DNA is TGCGCCAGCAGCTTGAATGAGGGATCACCCCTCCACTTT. The rearranged chain carries TRBV5-1 and TRBJ1-6, with an unclear D gene assignment. Trimming at the junction amounts to 1 base on V and 10 bases on J, and the germline ends lie 9 bases apart. From a lookup of the germline V gene, CDR1 and CDR2 are SGHRS and YFSETQ. From the cysteine up to the phenylalanine, the CDR3 has a length of 13 residues. Only the CDR3 portion is preserved as DNA: 39 bases, with reading frame beginning at the first base. The CDR3, completed at both ends by the reference TRBV5-1 and TRBJ1-6 genes, gives the full variable domain KAGVTQTPRYLIKTRGQQVTLSCSPISGHRSVSWYQQTPGQGLQFLFEYFSETQRNKGNFPGRFSGRQFSNSRSEMNVSTLELGDSALYLCASSLNEGSPLHFGNGTRLTVT.